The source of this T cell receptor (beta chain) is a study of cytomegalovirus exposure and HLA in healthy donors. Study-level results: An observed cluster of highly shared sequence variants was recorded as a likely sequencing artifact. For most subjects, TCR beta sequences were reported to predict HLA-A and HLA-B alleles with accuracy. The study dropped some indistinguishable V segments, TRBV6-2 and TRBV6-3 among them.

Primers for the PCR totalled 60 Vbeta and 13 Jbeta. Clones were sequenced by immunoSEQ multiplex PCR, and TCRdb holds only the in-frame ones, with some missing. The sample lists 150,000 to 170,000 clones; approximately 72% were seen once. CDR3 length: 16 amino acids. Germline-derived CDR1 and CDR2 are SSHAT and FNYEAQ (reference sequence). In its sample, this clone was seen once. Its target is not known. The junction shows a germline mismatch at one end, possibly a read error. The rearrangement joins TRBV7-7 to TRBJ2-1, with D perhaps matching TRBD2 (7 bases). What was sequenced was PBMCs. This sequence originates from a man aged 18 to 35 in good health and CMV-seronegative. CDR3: CASSLRGPSSYNEQFF. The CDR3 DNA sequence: TGTGCTAGCAGCTTGCGGGGGCCTAGCTCCTACAATGAGCAGTTCTTC.